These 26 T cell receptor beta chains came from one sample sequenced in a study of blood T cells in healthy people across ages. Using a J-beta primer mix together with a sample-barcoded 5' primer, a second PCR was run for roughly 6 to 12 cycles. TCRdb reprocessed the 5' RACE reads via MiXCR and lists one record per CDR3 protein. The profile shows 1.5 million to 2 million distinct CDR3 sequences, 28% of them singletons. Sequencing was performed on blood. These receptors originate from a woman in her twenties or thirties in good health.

The CDR3 nucleotides are TGTGCCAGCAGCTTAGAATTGGAGAATGAGCAGTTCTTC. Its translation is CASSLELENEQFF. The chain joins TRBV11-2 to TRBJ2-1; D uncertain. CDR1 is SGHAT and CDR2 is FQNNGV in the germline V gene. The V and J ends lost 0 bases and 7 bases respectively, with 7 bases between them. The CDR3 is 13 amino acids.

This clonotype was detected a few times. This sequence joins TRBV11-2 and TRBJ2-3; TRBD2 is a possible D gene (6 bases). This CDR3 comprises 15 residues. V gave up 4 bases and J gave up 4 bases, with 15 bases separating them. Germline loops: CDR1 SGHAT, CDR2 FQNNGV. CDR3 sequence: CASSSPGGTPDTQYF. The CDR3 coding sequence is TGTGCCAGCAGCTCCCCTGGAGGGACTCCAGATACGCAGTATTTT.

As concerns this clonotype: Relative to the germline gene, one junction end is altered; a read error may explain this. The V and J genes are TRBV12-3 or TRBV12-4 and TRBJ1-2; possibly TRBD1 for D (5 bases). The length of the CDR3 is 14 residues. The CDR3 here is CVSSSTTGNYGYTF. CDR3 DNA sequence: TGTGTCAGCAGTTCCACCACAGGAAACTATGGCTACACCTTC.

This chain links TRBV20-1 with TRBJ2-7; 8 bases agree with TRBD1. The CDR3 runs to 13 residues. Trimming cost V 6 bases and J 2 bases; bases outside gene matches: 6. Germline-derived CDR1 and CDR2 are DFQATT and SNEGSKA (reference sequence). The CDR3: CSALKTGAYEQYF. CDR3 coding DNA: TGCAGTGCCCTTAAGACAGGGGCCTACGAGCAGTACTTC.

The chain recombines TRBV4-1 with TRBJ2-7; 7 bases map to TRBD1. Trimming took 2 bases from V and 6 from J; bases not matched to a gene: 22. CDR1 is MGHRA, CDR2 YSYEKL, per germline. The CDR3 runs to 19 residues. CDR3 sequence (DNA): TGCGCCAGCAGCCAATATCTTGGGCAGGGGGTAGTATTGGGTTCCGAGCAGTACTTC. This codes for CASSQYLGQGVVLGSEQYF.

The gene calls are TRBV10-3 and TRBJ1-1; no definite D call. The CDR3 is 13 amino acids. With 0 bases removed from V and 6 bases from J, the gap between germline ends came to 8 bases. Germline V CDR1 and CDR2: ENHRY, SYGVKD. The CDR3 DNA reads TGTGCCATCAGTGAGTCATCCGGGGCTGAAGCTTTCTTT. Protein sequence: CAISESSGAEAFF.

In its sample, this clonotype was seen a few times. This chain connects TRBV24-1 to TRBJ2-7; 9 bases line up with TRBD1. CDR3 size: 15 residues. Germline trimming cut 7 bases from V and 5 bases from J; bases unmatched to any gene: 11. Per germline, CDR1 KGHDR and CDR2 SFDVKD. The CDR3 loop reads CATSSSGTGLNEQYF. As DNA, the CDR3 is TGTGCCACCAGCTCATCCGGGACAGGGCTCAACGAGCAGTACTTC.

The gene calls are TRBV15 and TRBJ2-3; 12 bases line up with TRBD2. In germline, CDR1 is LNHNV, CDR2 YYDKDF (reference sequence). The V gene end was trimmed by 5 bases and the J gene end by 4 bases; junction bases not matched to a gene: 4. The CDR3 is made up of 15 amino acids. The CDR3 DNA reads TGTGCCACCAGCGGGCCTAGCGGGAGGGCAGATACGCAGTATTTT. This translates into CATSGPSGRADTQYF.

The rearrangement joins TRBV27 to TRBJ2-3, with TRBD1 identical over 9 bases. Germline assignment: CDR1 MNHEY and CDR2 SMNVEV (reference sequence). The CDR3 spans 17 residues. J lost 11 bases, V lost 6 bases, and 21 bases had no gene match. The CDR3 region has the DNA TGTGCCAGCAGCCTGTTTACCCCCGGGACAGGGTTTAGTATGCAGTATTTT. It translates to CASSLFTPGTGFSMQYF.

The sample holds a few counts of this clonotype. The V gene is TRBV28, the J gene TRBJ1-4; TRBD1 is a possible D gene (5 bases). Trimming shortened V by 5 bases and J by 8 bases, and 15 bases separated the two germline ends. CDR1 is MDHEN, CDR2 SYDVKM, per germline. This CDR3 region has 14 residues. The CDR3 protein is CASSATVPSEKLFF. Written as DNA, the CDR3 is TGTGCCAGCAGTGCGACAGTCCCGTCCGAAAAACTGTTTTTT. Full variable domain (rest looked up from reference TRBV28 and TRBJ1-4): DVKVTQSSRYLVKRTGEKVFLECVQDMDHENMFWYRQDPGLGLRLIYFSYDVKMKEKGDIPEGYSVSREKKERFSLILESASTNQTSMYLCASSATVPSEKLFFGSGTQLSVL.

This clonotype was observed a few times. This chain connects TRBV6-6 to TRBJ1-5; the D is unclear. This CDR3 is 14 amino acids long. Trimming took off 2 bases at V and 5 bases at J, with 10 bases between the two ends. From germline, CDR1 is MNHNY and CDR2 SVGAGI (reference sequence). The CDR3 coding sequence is TGTGCCAGCAGTTACGGCAAGGCGGATCAGCCCCAGCATTTT. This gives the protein CASSYGKADQPQHF.

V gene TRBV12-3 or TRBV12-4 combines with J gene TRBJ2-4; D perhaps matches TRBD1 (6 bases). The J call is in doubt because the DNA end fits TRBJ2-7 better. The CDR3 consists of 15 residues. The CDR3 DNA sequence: TGTGCCAGCAGGTCGTTACAGGGATTGCTTGACGAGCAGTACTTC. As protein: CASRSLQGLLDEQYF.

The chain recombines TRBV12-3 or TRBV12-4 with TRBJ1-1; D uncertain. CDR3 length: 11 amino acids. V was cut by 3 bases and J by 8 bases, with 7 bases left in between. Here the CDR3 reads CASSLRNEAFF. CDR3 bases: TGTGCCAGCAGTTTGAGGAACGAAGCTTTCTTT.

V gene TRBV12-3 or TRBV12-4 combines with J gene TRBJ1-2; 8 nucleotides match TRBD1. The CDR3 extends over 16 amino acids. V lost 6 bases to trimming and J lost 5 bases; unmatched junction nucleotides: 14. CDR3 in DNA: TGTGCCAGCAGACAAACCGGGACAGGTAGTAGTTATGGCTACACCTTC. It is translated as CASRQTGTGSSYGYTF.

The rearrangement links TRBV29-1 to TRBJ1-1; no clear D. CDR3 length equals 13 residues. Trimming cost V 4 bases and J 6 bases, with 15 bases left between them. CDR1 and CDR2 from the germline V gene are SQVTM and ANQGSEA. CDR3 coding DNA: TGCAGCGTTGTGGTGCCGACGGCGGCTGAAGCTTTCTTT. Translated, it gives CSVVVPTAAEAFF. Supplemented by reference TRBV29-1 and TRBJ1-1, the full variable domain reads SAVISQKPSRDICQRGTSLTIQCQVDSQVTMMFWYRQQPGQSLTLIATANQGSEATYESGFVIDKFPISRPNLTFSTLTVSNMSPEDSSIYLCSVVVPTAAEAFFGQGTRLTVV.

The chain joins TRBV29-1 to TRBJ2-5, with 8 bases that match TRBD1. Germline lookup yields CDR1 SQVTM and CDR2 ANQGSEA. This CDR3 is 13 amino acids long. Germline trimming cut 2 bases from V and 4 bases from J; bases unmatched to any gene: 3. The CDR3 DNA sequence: TGCAGCGTTGAACAAACAGGGGGAGAGACCCAGTACTTC. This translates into CSVEQTGGETQYF.

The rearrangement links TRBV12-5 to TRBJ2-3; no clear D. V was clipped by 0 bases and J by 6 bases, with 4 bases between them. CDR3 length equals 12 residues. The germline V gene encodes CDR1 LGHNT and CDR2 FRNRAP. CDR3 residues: CASGLVRDTQYF. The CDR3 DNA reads TGTGCTAGTGGTTTGGTACGGGATACGCAGTATTTT. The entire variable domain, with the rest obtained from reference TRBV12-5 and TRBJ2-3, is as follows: DARVTQTPRHKVTEMGQEVTMRCQPILGHNTVFWYRQTMMQGLELLAYFRNRAPLDDSGMPKDRFSAEMPDATLATLKIQPSEPRDSAVYFCASGLVRDTQYFGPGTRLTVL.

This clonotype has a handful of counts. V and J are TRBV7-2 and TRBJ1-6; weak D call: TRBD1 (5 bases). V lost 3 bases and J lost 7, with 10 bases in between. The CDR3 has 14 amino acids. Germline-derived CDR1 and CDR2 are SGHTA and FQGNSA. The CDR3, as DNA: TGTGCCAGCAGCTTGCGCAGGGTCAATTCACCCCTCCACTTT. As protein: CASSLRRVNSPLHF.

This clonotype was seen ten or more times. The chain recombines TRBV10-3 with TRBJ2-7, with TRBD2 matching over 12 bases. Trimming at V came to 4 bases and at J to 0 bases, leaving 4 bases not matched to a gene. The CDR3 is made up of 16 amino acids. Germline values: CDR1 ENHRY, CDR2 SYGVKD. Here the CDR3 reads CAISATSGRLSYEQYF. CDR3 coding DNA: TGTGCCATCAGTGCAACTAGCGGGAGGCTCTCCTACGAGCAGTACTTC.

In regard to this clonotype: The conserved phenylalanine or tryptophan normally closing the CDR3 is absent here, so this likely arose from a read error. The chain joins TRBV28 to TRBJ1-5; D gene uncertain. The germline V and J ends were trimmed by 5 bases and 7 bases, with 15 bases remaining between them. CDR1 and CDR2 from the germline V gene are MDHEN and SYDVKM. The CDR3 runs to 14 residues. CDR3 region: CASSPGGREQPQHL. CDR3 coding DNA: TGTGCCAGCAGTCCGGGAGGAAGGGAACAGCCCCAGCATCTT.

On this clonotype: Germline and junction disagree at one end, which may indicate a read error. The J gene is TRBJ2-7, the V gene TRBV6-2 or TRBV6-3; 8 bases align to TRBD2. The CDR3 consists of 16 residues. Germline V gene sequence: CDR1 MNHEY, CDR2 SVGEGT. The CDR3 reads CASSYSRAGASYEQCF. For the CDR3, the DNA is TGTGCCAGCAGTTACTCGAGAGCGGGAGCCTCCTACGAGCAGTGCTTC.

CDR3 sequence: CASSSTRGLAGGNEQFF. CDR3 coding DNA: TGTGCCAGCAGCTCAACCAGGGGACTAGCGGGTGGGAATGAGCAGTTCTTC. The chain carries TRBV7-2 and TRBJ2-1; 12 positions match TRBD2. The junction had 11 bases not matched to a gene; V was cut back by 4 bases and J by 7 bases. Germline CDR1 SGHTA, CDR2 FQGNSA. The CDR3 covers 17 residues.

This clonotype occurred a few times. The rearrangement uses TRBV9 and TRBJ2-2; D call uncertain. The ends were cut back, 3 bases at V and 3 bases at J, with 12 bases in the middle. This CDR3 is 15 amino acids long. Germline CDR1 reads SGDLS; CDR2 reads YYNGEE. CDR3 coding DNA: TGTGCCAGCAGCGAAGACGCTCGGTACACCGGGGAGCTGTTTTTT. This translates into CASSEDARYTGELFF.

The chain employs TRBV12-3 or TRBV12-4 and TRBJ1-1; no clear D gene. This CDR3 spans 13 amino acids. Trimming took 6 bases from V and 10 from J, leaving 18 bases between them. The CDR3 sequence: CASRFDRSPRAFF. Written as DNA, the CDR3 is TGTGCCAGCAGGTTCGACCGGAGCCCCAGAGCTTTCTTT.

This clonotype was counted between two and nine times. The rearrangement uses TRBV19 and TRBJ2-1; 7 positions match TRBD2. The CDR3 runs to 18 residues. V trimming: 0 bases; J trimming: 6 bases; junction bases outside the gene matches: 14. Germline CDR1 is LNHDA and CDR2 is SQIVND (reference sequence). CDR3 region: CASSIDPFTAGDSNEQFF. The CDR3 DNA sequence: TGTGCCAGTAGTATAGACCCATTTACTGCGGGAGACAGCAATGAGCAGTTCTTC.

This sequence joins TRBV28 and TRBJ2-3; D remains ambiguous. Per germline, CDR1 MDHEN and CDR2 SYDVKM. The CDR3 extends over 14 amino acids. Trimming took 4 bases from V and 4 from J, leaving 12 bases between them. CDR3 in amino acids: CASSSIRTPDTQYF. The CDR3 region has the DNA TGTGCCAGCAGTTCAATCCGGACCCCAGATACGCAGTATTTT.